These 24 T cell receptor beta chains share one sample of origin, sequenced in a study of tumor-infiltrating lymphocytes in primary liver carcinoma. Priming with a constant-region primer yielded TCR beta cDNA from 450 to 600 ng total RNA. What produced the TCR beta libraries was three nested multiplex PCR rounds using slightly modified ARM-PCR. Investigators reported that the first two PCR rounds, at 10 to 11 cycles each, used TRBV1-TRBV30 forward primers with a C-beta reverse primer. TCRdb analysed the multiplex PCR reads with MiXCR anew, one entry per CDR3 protein. The sample records around 80,000 distinct CDR3 sequences, approximately 62% being singletons. Each 20-30 mg portion of unsorted bulk tissue served as the source for co-extraction of RNA and DNA. Input material: tumor-adjacent normal liver tissue. Receptor source: a man aged 35 to 55 with primary liver carcinoma and hepatitis B virus infection.

There are a few counts of this clonotype. The genes are TRBV29-1 and TRBJ1-6, with D unresolved. V lost 4 bases and J lost 9, with 13 bases in between. Germline loops: CDR1 SQVTM, CDR2 ANQGSEA. The CDR3 runs 13 residues. The CDR3 DNA sequence: TGCAGCGTTGCACAGTGGACCGGTTCACCCCTCCACTTT. Encoded protein: CSVAQWTGSPLHF.

Comment on this clonotype: Relative to the germline gene, one junction end is altered; a read error may explain this. This chain uses TRBV12-3 or TRBV12-4 with TRBJ2-7; D not certain. There are 13 residues in the CDR3. CDR3 bases: TGTGCCAGCTCATTATGGAGCTCCTACAAGCAGTACTTC. It translates to CASSLWSSYKQYF.

Turning to this clonotype: At one end the junction does not follow the germline gene, possibly because of a read error. The rearrangement uses TRBV4-1 and TRBJ2-3; a possible D gene is TRBD1 (6 bases). The CDR3 spans 17 residues. Germline CDR1 MGHRA, CDR2 YSYEKL. The CDR3 spells CASSHNPTGRSTDTPYF. CDR3 in DNA: TGCGCCAGCAGCCACAACCCGACAGGCCGGAGCACAGATACGCCGTATTTT.

For this clonotype: One end of the junction is discordant with germline, which a read error may explain. The chain combines TRBV29-1 with TRBJ2-1; D tentatively fits TRBD1 or TRBD2 (5 bases each). CDR1 is SQVTM and CDR2 is ANQGSEA in the germline V gene. The CDR3 has 14 residues. CDR3 region: CSVGTPNSCNEQFF. The DNA of the CDR3 is TGCAGCGTCGGGACCCCGAACTCCTGCAATGAGCAGTTCTTC.

A word on this clonotype: Sequence at one end of the junction differs from germline and may be a read error. The CDR3 loop reads CASGLAGGYEQYF. As DNA, the CDR3 is TGTGCCAGCGGTTTAGCGGGAGGCTACGAGCAGTACTTC. The chain recombines TRBV12-3 or TRBV12-4 with TRBJ2-7, with 10 bases lining up with TRBD2. This CDR3 region has 13 residues.

This clonotype was seen only a few times. The chain couples TRBV6-2 or TRBV6-3 to TRBJ2-3; TRBD2 might be the D (6 bases). CDR1 is MNHEY and CDR2 is SVGEGT in the germline V gene. CDR3 size: 14 residues. Trimming stripped 4 bases from V and 10 bases from J, with 18 bases between. Here the CDR3 reads CASSSPRDSEAQYF. In DNA, the CDR3 is TGTGCCAGCAGTTCGCCCCGGGACTCCGAAGCGCAGTATTTT.

Concerning this clonotype itself: At one end, the junction sequence differs from germline, possibly due to a read error. The V gene is TRBV12-3 or TRBV12-4, the J gene TRBJ2-5; D may match TRBD1 or TRBD2 (5 bases each). CDR3 length: 11 residues. CDR3 in amino acids: CASSLEGTRYF. The DNA for the CDR3 is TGTGCCAGTAGTTTAGAGGGGACCCGGTACTTC.

As to this clonotype: An end of the junction differs from the germline gene, which may be a read error. The chain carries TRBV6-5 and TRBJ2-5; the D is unclear. Germline values: CDR1 MNHEY, CDR2 SVGAGI. This CDR3 has 12 residues. The CDR3 spells CASSYTQETLYF. For the CDR3, the DNA is TGTGCCAGCAGTTACACACAAGAGACCCTGTACTTC.

The CDR3 region is CASSSTCLNNEQFF. The CDR3 region has the DNA TGTGCCAGCAGCAGTACGTGCCTAAACAATGAGCAGTTCTTC. The chain uses TRBV6-1 and TRBJ2-1; D remains ambiguous. Germline-derived CDR1 and CDR2 are MNHNS and SASEGT. CDR3 size: 14 residues. Trimming removed 6 bases at V and 5 bases at J, with 14 bases between.

On this clonotype itself: The germline gene is not matched at one end of the junction; a read error may be the cause. The rearrangement joins TRBV5-6 to TRBJ1-2; TRBD1 matches 8 bases. From germline, CDR1 is SGHDT and CDR2 YYEEEE. The CDR3 is made up of 13 amino acids. CDR3 DNA: TGTGCCAGCGGCTTGGTTGGGACAGGAGACTACACGTTC. It codes for CASGLVGTGDYTF. The full variable domain, with the rest looked up from reference TRBV5-6 and TRBJ1-2, is DAGVTQSPTHLIKTRGQQVTLRCSPKSGHDTVSWYQQALGQGPQFIFQYYEEEERQRGNFPDRFSGHQFPNYSSELNVNALLLGDSALYLCASGLVGTGDYTFGSGTRLTVV.

This clonotype has ten or more counts. The V and J genes are TRBV6-5 and TRBJ2-6, with 8 bases identical to TRBD1. Germline V gives CDR1 MNHEY, CDR2 SVGAGI. This CDR3 has 18 amino acids. The J segment lost 2 bases and the V segment lost 5 bases, leaving 11 bases of the junction unmatched. The CDR3: CASSLWTGMKAGANVLTF. CDR3 DNA sequence: TGTGCCAGCAGTCTTTGGACAGGGATGAAAGCTGGGGCCAACGTCCTGACTTTC.

Notes on this clonotype: Possible read error: a much larger clone is one base away. This rearrangement joins TRBV5-1 to TRBJ2-3; a possible D gene is TRBD2 (6 bases). V gave up 5 bases and J gave up 3 bases, with 19 bases separating them. Germline CDR1 reads SGHRS; CDR2 reads YFSETQ. This CDR3 region has 16 residues. The CDR3, as DNA: TGCGCCAGCAGGCGGGTGGGGGAGGAGGCGACAGATACGCAGTATTTT. Amino acid sequence: CASRRVGEEATDTQYF.

This clonotype was seen a handful of times. Mismatch with germline at one junction end may stem from a read error. The chain uses TRBV6-2 or TRBV6-3 and TRBJ2-2, with D perhaps assigned TRBD1 or TRBD2 (5 bases each). Germline-derived CDR1 and CDR2 are MNHEY and SVGEGT. This CDR3 region has 16 residues. CDR3 sequence: CASSPRKRTNTGKLFF. In DNA, the CDR3 is TGTGCCAGCAGTCCCCGCAAGCGGACAAACACCGGGAAGCTGTTTTTT.

In regard to this clonotype: A much larger clone is a single base away; this may be a read error. J is TRBJ2-4 and V is TRBV28, with 11 bases aligning to TRBD2. The CDR3 is 17 residues long. Germline CDR1 is MDHEN and CDR2 is SYDVKM. CDR3: CAGSLLTSGIAKNIQYF. DNA for the CDR3: TGTGCCGGCAGTTTATTGACTAGCGGGATAGCCAAAAACATTCAGTACTTC.

This chain links TRBV5-4 with TRBJ2-5; D call uncertain. V lost 2 bases and J lost 3, with 8 bases in between. This CDR3 spans 13 amino acids. Germline CDR1 SGHNT, CDR2 YYREEE (reference sequence). CDR3 coding DNA: TGTGCCAGCAGCTTATATCGGGAAGAGACCCAGTACTTC. It codes for CASSLYREETQYF.

The V and J genes are TRBV20-1 and TRBJ2-5; the match to TRBD2 covers 10 bases. The CDR3 consists of 16 residues. Germline values: CDR1 DFQATT, CDR2 SNEGSKA (reference sequence). Trimming cost V 0 bases and J 1 base; bases outside gene matches: 5. The CDR3 DNA sequence: TGCAGTGCTAGAGATCGGCTAGCGGGAGCCCAAGAGACCCAGTACTTC. This gives the protein CSARDRLAGAQETQYF.

About this clonotype itself: The junction differs from germline at one of its ends, possibly a read error. CDR3 amino acids: CSIEDSVTENTEAFF. Here the CDR3 DNA reads TGCAGCATTGAAGATAGCGTGACAGAGAACACTGAAGCTTTCTTT. V gene TRBV29-1 combines with J gene TRBJ1-1; weak D call: TRBD1 (5 bases). The CDR3 consists of 15 residues. Germline CDR1 SQVTM, CDR2 ANQGSEA.

The sample holds many counts of this clonotype. This sequence joins TRBV2 and TRBJ2-3; 8 nucleotides agree with TRBD1. The germline CDR1 and CDR2 sequences are SNHLY and FYNNEI. The V segment lost 9 bases and the J segment 6 bases; nucleotides outside the gene matches: 2. The CDR3 runs 11 residues. As DNA, the CDR3 is TGTGCCAGAAGGACAGGGGATACGCAGTATTTT. It translates to CARRTGDTQYF.

A word on this clonotype: A read error may be the cause here, since a much bigger clone is one base away. The chain has TRBV29-1 and TRBJ2-3, with a possible D match to TRBD2 (6 bases). V gave up 4 bases and J gave up 5 bases, with 16 bases separating them. Per the germline V gene, CDR1 is SQVTM and CDR2 is ANQGSEA. The CDR3 spans 14 residues. The CDR3 DNA follows: TGCAGCGTTGGAGTGGTGGGAGCGGGAGATACGCAGTATTTT. This sequence encodes CSVGVVGAGDTQYF.

A word on this clonotype: Mismatch with germline at one junction end may stem from a read error. The chain joins TRBV11-2 to TRBJ2-1; D perhaps matches TRBD2 (5 bases). Germline lookup yields CDR1 SGHAT and CDR2 FQNNGV. The CDR3 consists of 15 residues. CDR3: CANSPQREGSGGQFF. DNA for the CDR3: TGTGCCAACAGCCCCCAGCGTGAGGGATCGGGTGGGCAGTTCTTC.

Points on this clonotype: An end of the junction differs from the germline gene, which may be a read error. The rearrangement uses TRBV10-1 and TRBJ2-5; D is unclear. Germline lookup yields CDR1 WNHNN and CDR2 SYGVQD (reference sequence). The CDR3 is 13 residues long. The CDR3 DNA reads TGCGCCATCAGTGATAATAGTAAAGAGACCCAGTACTTC. Protein sequence: CAISDNSKETQYF.

This clonotype has a count of ten or more. The chain couples TRBV6-6 to TRBJ1-2; 7 nucleotides align to TRBD1. J was trimmed by 2 bases and V by 7 bases; bases with no gene match: 7. CDR3 size: 14 residues. The V gene's germline CDR1 is MNHNY and CDR2 SVGAGI (reference sequence). The CDR3 DNA sequence: TGTGCCAGCAAAGGACAGGCCGAAAACTATGGCTACACCTTC. Its protein product is CASKGQAENYGYTF.

A remark on this clonotype: The germline gene is not matched at one end of the junction; a read error may be the cause. J is TRBJ2-7 and V is TRBV29-1; D is perhaps TRBD1 (6 bases). Germline V gives CDR1 SQVTM, CDR2 ANQGSEA. The CDR3 has 13 amino acids. The CDR3 region has the DNA TGTAGCGTCGGTGTGGGACAACCTGTCGTGCAGTACTTC. Encoded protein: CSVGVGQPVVQYF.

This clonotype is a singleton in its sample. This sequence may be a read error, since a much larger clone differs from it by one base. The V gene is TRBV21-1, the J gene TRBJ1-1; TRBD1 is the table's D call and was not checked against the DNA. TRBV21-1 is tagged as a pseudogene. The CDR3 contains 17 residues. CDR3 DNA sequence: TGTGCCACCTCTTTTCCGGGACAGGGGGAACTAGAGTTTGAAGCTTTCTTT. It specifies CATSFPGQGELEFEAFF.